The T cell receptor beta chain described here comes from a study of PD-1 blockade in classical Hodgkin lymphoma. Points from the study as a whole: As was reported, newly diagnosed patients showed lower baseline TCR diversity than healthy donors did. Partial responders and progressors had significantly lower baseline TCR diversity.

V gave up 3 bases and J gave up 5 bases; unmatched junction bases: 3. In germline, CDR1 is SGHTA, CDR2 FQGNSA. The CDR3 consists of 13 residues. Each patient experienced a relapse that followed autologous stem cell transplantation, and brentuximab vedotin exposure varied. Reported best responses ranged across complete response, partial response or progressive disease. Profiling relied on immunoSEQ multiplex PCR, and the TCRdb table lists in-frame clones only, not all of them. This sample has 75,000 to 100,000 clones; around 81% occur once, and the top ten carry under 20%. As regards this clone: Its antigen is not known.

Material: peripheral blood mononuclear cells (PBMCs), obtained before the second cycle of nivolumab. The V gene is TRBV7-2, the J gene TRBJ2-5; 7 bases align to TRBD1. This TCR was sampled from a human donor with classical Hodgkin lymphoma. The chain's CDR3 is CASSFRGWETQYF. CDR3 nucleotide sequence: TGTGCCAGCAGCTTCAGGGGGTGGGAGACCCAGTACTTC.